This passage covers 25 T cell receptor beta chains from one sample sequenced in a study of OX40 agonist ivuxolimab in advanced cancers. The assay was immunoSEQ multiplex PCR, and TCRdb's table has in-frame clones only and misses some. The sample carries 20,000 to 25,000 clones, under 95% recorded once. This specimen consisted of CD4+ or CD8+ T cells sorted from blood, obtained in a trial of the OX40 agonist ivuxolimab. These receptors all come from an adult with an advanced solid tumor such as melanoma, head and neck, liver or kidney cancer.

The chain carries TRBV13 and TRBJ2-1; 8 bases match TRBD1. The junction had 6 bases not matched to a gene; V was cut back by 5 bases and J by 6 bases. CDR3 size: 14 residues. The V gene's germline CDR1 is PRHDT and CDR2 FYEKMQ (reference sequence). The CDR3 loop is CASSPDRGINEQFF. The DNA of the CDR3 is TGTGCCAGCAGCCCCGACAGGGGAATCAATGAGCAGTTCTTC.

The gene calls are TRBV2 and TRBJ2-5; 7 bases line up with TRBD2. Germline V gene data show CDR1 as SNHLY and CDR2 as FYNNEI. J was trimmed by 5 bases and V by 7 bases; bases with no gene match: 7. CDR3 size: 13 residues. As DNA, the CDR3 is TGTGCCAGCACCGAGGGAGGGGCCGAGACCCAGTACTTC. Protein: CASTEGGAETQYF.

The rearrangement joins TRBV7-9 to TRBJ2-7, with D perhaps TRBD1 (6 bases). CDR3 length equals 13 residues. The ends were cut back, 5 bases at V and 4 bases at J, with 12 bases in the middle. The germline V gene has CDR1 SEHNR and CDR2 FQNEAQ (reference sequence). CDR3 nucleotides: TGTGCCAGCAGCAAGGGGGTTGAGTACGAGCAGTACTTC. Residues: CASSKGVEYEQYF. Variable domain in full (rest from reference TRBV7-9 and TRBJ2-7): DTGVSQNPRHKITKRGQNVTFRCDPISEHNRLYWYRQTLGQGPEFLTYFQNEAQLEKSRLLSDRFSAERPKGSFSTLEIQRTEQGDSAMYLCASSKGVEYEQYFGPGTRLTVT.

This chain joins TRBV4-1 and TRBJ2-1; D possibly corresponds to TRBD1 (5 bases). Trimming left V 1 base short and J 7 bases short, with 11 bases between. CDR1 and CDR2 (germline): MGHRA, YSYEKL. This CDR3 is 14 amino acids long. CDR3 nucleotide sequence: TGCGCCAGCAGCCAAGCAGGGTCTCCGAATGAGCAGTTCTTC. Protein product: CASSQAGSPNEQFF.

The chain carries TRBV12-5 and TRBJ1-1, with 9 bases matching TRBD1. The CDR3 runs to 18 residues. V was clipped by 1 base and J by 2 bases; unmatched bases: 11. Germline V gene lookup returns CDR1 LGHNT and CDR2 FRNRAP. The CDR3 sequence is CASGLADGTGPGNTEAFF. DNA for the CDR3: TGTGCTAGTGGTTTGGCCGATGGGACAGGGCCGGGAAACACTGAAGCTTTCTTT.

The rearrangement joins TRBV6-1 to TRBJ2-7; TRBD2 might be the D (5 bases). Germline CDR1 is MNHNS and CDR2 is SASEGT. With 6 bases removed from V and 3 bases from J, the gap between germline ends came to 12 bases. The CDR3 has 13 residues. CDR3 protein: CASSGESHYEQYF. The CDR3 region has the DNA TGTGCCAGCAGCGGGGAGTCACACTACGAGCAGTACTTC.

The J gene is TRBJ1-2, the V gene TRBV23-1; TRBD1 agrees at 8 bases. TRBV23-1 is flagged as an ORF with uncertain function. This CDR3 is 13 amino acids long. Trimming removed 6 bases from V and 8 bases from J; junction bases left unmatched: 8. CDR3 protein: CASRGQGIRGYTF. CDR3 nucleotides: TGCGCCAGCAGAGGACAGGGAATCAGGGGCTACACCTTC.

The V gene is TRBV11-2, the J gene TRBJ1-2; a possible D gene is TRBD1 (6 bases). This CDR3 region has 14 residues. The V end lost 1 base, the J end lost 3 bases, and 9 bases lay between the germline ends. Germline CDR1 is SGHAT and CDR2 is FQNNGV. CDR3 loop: CASSLVDSYYGYTF. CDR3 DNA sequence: TGTGCCAGCAGCTTAGTGGACAGCTACTATGGCTACACCTTC.

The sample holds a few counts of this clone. The CDR3 here is CASSQVPGANTEAFF. In nucleotides, the CDR3 is TGCGCCAGCAGCCAAGTACCGGGGGCGAACACTGAAGCTTTCTTT. The chain carries TRBV4-1 and TRBJ1-1, with D maybe TRBD1 (6 bases). CDR3 length: 15 amino acids. V was pared by 1 base and J by 1 base, with 10 bases between. CDR1 and CDR2 from the germline V gene are MGHRA and YSYEKL.

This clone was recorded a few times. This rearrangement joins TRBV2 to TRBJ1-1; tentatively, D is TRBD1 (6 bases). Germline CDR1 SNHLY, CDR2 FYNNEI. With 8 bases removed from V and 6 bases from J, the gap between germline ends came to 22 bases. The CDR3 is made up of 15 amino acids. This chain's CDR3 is CASLPVAAGAAEAFF. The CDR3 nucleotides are TGTGCCAGCCTTCCCGTAGCTGCAGGGGCCGCTGAAGCTTTCTTT.

For the CDR3, the DNA is TGTGCCAGCAGCTTTTCAGGGGATCATTCACCCCTCCACTTT. It yields the protein CASSFSGDHSPLHF. This chain joins TRBV11-2 and TRBJ1-6; perhaps TRBD1 as D (6 bases). The length of the CDR3 is 14 residues. Germline V gene data show CDR1 as SGHAT and CDR2 as FQNNGV. Trimming shortened V by 3 bases and J by 8 bases, and 11 bases separated the two germline ends.

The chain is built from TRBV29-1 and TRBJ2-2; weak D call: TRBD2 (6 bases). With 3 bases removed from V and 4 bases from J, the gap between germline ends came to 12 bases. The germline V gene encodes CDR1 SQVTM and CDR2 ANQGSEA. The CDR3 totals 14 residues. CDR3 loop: CSVEAGPATGELFF. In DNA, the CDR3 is TGCAGCGTTGAGGCGGGGCCCGCCACCGGGGAGCTGTTTTTT.

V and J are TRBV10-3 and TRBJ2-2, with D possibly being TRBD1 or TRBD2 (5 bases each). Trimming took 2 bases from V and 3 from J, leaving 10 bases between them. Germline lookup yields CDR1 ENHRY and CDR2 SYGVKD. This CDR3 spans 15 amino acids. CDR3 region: CAISEGTRDTGELFF. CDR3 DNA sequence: TGTGCCATCAGTGAGGGGACCCGAGACACCGGGGAGCTGTTTTTT.

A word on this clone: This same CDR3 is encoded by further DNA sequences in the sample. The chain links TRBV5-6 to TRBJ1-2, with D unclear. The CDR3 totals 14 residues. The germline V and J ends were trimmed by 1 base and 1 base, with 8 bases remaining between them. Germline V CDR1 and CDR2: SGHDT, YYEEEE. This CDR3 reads CASSLSWNNYGYTF. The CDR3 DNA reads TGTGCCAGCAGCTTGTCGTGGAATAACTATGGCTACACCTTC.

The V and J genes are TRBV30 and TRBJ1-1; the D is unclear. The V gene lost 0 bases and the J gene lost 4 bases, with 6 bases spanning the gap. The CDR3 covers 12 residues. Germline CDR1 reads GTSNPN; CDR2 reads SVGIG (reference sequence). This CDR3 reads CAWSVAGTEAFF. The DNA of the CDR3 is TGTGCCTGGAGTGTAGCGGGCACTGAAGCTTTCTTT. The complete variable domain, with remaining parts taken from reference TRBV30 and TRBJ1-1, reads SQTIHQWPATLVQPVGSPLSLECTVEGTSNPNLYWYRQAAGRGLQLLFYSVGIGQISSEVPQNLSASRPQDRQFILSSKKLLLSDSGFYLCAWSVAGTEAFFGQGTRLTVV.

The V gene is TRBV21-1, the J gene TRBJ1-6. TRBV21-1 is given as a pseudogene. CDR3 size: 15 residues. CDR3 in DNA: TGTGCCAGCAGCAAAGAAACGGATTATAATTCACCCCTCCACTTT. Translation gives CASSKETDYNSPLHF.

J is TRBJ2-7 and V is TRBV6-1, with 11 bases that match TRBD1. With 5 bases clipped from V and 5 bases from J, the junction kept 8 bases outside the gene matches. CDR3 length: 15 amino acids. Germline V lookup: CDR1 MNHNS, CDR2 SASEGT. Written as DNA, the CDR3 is TGTGCCAGCAGTATAACCGGGACAGGGGGGAACGAGCAGTACTTC. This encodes CASSITGTGGNEQYF.

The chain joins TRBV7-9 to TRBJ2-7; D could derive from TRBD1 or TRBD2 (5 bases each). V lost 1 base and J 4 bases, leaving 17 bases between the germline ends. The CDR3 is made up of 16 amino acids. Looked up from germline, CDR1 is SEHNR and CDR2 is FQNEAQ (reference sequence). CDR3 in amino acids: CASSLVGFGTDYEQYF. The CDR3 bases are TGTGCCAGCAGCTTAGTAGGGTTCGGGACCGATTACGAGCAGTACTTC. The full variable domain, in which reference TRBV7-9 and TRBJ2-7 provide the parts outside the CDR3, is DTGVSQNPRHKITKRGQNVTFRCDPISEHNRLYWYRQTLGQGPEFLTYFQNEAQLEKSRLLSDRFSAERPKGSFSTLEIQRTEQGDSAMYLCASSLVGFGTDYEQYFGPGTRLTVT.

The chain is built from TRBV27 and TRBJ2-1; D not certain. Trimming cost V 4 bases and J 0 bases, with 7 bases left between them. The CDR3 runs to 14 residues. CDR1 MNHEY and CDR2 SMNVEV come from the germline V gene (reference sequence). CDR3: CASSSLGSYNEQFF. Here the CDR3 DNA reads TGTGCCAGCAGTTCACTCGGCTCCTACAATGAGCAGTTCTTC.

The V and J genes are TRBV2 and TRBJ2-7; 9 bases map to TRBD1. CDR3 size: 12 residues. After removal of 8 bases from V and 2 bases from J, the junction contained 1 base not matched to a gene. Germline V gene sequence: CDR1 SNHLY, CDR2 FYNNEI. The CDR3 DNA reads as TGTGCCAGCCGGGACAGGGCCTACGAGCAGTACTTC. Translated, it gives CASRDRAYEQYF.

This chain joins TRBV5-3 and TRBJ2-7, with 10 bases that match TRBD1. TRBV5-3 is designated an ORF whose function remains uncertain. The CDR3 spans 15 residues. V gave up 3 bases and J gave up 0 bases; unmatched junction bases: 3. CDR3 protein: CARSWTGGSSYEQYF. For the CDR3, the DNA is TGTGCCAGAAGCTGGACAGGGGGTAGCTCCTACGAGCAGTACTTC.

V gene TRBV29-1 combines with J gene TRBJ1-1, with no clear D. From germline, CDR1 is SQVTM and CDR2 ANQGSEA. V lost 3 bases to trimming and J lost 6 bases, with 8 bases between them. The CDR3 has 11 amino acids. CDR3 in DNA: TGCAGCGTTGATCTTATCCCTGAAGCTTTCTTT. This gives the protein CSVDLIPEAFF.

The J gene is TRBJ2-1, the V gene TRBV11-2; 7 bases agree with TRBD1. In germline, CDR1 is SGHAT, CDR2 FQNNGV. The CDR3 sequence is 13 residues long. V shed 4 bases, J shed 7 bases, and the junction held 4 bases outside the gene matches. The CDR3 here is CASSYDRENEQFF. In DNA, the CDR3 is TGTGCCAGCAGCTACGACAGGGAAAATGAGCAGTTCTTC.

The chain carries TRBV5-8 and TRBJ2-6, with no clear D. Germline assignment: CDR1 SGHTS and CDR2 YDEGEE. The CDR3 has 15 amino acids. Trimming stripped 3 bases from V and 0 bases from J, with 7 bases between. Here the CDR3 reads CASSSLLSGANVLTF. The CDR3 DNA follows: TGTGCCAGCAGCTCCCTCCTCTCTGGGGCCAACGTCCTGACTTTC.

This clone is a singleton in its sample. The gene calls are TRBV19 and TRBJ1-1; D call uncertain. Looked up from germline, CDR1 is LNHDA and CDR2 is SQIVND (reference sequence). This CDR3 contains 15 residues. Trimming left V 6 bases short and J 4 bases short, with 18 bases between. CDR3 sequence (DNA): TGTGCCAGTAGCGACCCGGGGATCGGGAGCACTGAAGCTTTCTTT. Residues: CASSDPGIGSTEAFF.